This T cell receptor beta chain was documented in a study of blood T cells in healthy people across ages. This clonotype was detected only a few times. Next came a second PCR, run for about 6 to 12 cycles, which used a sample-barcoded 5' primer along with a J-beta primer mix. TCRdb itself ran the 5' RACE reads through MiXCR, one entry per CDR3 protein. The sample holds some 700,000 distinct CDR3 sequences, about a fifth seen once. Germline CDR1 is SGHTA and CDR2 is FQGNSA. J gave up 3 bases and V 6 bases, and 4 bases lay outside the gene matches. The CDR3 consists of 14 residues. Sequenced input: blood. The chain links TRBV7-2 to TRBJ1-4; TRBD1 matches 7 bases. The TCR originated in a man between 65 and 80 years old in good health. CDR3 coding DNA: TGTGCCAGCAGGGAGGGACAGCCTAATGAAAAACTGTTTTTT. Residues: CASREGQPNEKLFF.